This T cell receptor beta chain originates from a study of OX40 agonist ivuxolimab in advanced cancers. About the study: Among those treated, three patients had partial responses, one with hepatocellular carcinoma and two with cutaneous melanoma.

Notes on the study in general: Those patients achieving a partial response at 0.1-3.0 mg/kg showed among the lowest clonal expansion.

Profiled with immunoSEQ multiplex PCR; TCRdb holds only in-frame clones, not every one. The table has 60,000 to 70,000 clones, roughly 80% seen once; the top ten hold 1.2%. Patients were excluded for autoimmune disease history or systemic immunosuppression. Sampling times: baseline, cycle 4 day 1, cycle 7 day 1. A remark on this clone: Its antigen is not identified.

Sequences were derived from CD4+ or CD8+ T cells sorted from blood, sampled in a trial of the OX40 agonist ivuxolimab. The sequence came from an adult with an advanced solid tumor such as melanoma, head and neck, liver or kidney cancer.

CDR3 sequence: CASSSIGGSKNIQYF. CDR3 DNA sequence: TGTGCCAGCAGCTCTATTGGCGGATCCAAAAACATTCAGTACTTC. The rearrangement joins TRBV7-9 to TRBJ2-4; D is unresolved. V was cut by 4 bases and J by 2 bases, with 12 bases left in between. The CDR3 runs 15 residues. Germline V gene sequence: CDR1 SEHNR, CDR2 FQNEAQ (reference sequence).